The sequence of this TCR beta chain was determined in a study of T cell responses to AZD1222 COVID-19 vaccine. About the study: Second-dose intervals near 4 or 12 weeks were combined. Study-wide findings and caveats: Of spike-specific TCRs, nearly half reportedly target regions left unmutated in variants. Dominant at 160-218 and 743-854, vaccine-associated CD4 TCRs also spanned spike. The peak T cell response came first, and repertoires were sampled only after it.

Sequencing used immunoSEQ multiplex PCR; TCRdb keeps in-frame clones, though not all of them. Seen here are about 85,000 clones, approximately 87% observed once, and the top ten hold around 6.7%. The CDR3 is 15 residues long. The germline V gene has CDR1 MNHEY and CDR2 SMNVEV (reference sequence). The V end was cut by 3 bases, the J end by 2 bases, with 8 bases between. Notes on this clone: Its antigen is not identified.

The genes are TRBV27 and TRBJ2-6; no clear D. This TCR was sampled from an adult in good health. Sequenced here: peripheral blood, sampled on day 0 of AZD1222 vaccination. CDR3 amino acids: CASSFWGTGANVLTF. The CDR3 coding sequence is TGTGCCAGCAGTTTTTGGGGAACTGGGGCCAACGTCCTGACTTTC. Filled out from reference TRBV27 and TRBJ2-6, the complete variable domain reads EAQVTQNPRYLITVTGKKLTVTCSQNMNHEYMSWYRQDPGLGLRQIYYSMNVEVTDKGDVPEGYKVSRKEKRNFPLILESPSPNQTSLYFCASSFWGTGANVLTFGAGSRLTVL.